Below are 23 T cell receptor beta chains sequenced from a single sample in a study of CD8 T cells in Susac syndrome. RNA totalling roughly 0.45 to 1 ug underwent reverse transcription with random hexamers. TCRdb reprocessed the immunoSEQ multiplex PCR reads via MiXCR and lists one record per CDR3 protein. Of about 250,000 distinct CDR3 sequences in the sample, around 95% are singletons; the top ten hold approximately 0.07%. Sequencing was carried out using CD4+ T cells from PBMCs. These receptors were collected from a human donor with multiple sclerosis.

As DNA, the CDR3 is TGTGCCAGCAGGCTCTTGGCCCGGGACGAAGCTTTCTTT. It yields the protein CASRLLARDEAFF. V is TRBV6-1 and J is TRBJ1-1, with D maybe TRBD1 (5 bases). The germline CDR1 and CDR2 sequences are MNHNS and SASEGT. The CDR3 sequence is 13 residues long. Trimming took off 6 bases at V and 8 bases at J, with 16 bases between the two ends.

The gene calls are TRBV15 and TRBJ2-2; the match to TRBD2 covers 7 bases. This CDR3 is 15 amino acids long. CDR1 is LNHNV and CDR2 is YYDKDF in the germline V gene (reference sequence). V was clipped by 0 bases and J by 5 bases; unmatched bases: 3. The CDR3 reads CATSRDGEGTGELFF. CDR3 DNA sequence: TGTGCCACCAGCAGAGATGGGGAGGGTACCGGGGAGCTGTTTTTT. Full variable domain (rest looked up from reference TRBV15 and TRBJ2-2): DAMVIQNPRYQVTQFGKPVTLSCSQTLNHNVMYWYQQKSSQAPKLLFHYYDKDFNNEADTPDNFQSRRPNTSFCFLDIRSPGLGDTAMYLCATSRDGEGTGELFFGEGSRLTVL.

The chain links TRBV27 to TRBJ2-4; 7 bases match TRBD1. The germline gives CDR1 MNHEY, CDR2 SMNVEV (reference sequence). The V gene end was trimmed by 5 bases and the J gene end by 13 bases; junction bases not matched to a gene: 8. There are 12 residues in the CDR3. CDR3 in DNA: TGTGCCAGCAGTGAACGGGGACAGAAACAGTACTTC. Residues: CASSERGQKQYF.

This sequence joins TRBV19 and TRBJ1-5; a weak D match, TRBD1 (5 bases). This CDR3 is built from 15 residues. CDR1 and CDR2 (germline): LNHDA, SQIVND (reference sequence). V was clipped by 4 bases and J by 8 bases, with 18 bases between them. CDR3 nucleotide sequence: TGTGCCAGTAGTACAGAGGGGCCACGGACGAAGCCCCAGCATTTT. It specifies CASSTEGPRTKPQHF.

The table lists this clonotype with a few counts. The chain is built from TRBV6-5 and TRBJ2-4; the D call may be TRBD1 or TRBD2 (5 bases each). Germline CDR1 MNHEY, CDR2 SVGAGI. This CDR3 has 15 amino acids. Trimming took 4 bases from V and 5 from J, leaving 15 bases between them. CDR3 in amino acids: CASSSPTGLENIQYF. In DNA form, the CDR3 reads TGTGCCAGCAGTTCACCGACGGGGCTCGAAAACATTCAGTACTTC.

The rearrangement links TRBV3-1 to TRBJ2-5; 9 positions match TRBD2. CDR1 and CDR2 from the germline V gene are LGHDT and YNNKEL (reference sequence). V lost 0 bases to trimming and J lost 0 bases; unmatched junction nucleotides: 2. The CDR3 spans 16 residues. CDR3 amino acids: CASSQDLAGHQETQYF. The CDR3, as DNA: TGTGCCAGCAGCCAAGATCTAGCGGGGCACCAAGAGACCCAGTACTTC.

The chain has TRBV7-2 and TRBJ1-6; the match to TRBD1 covers 7 bases. Germline-derived CDR1 and CDR2 are SGHTA and FQGNSA. V dropped 4 bases and J dropped 10; count of bases not matched to a gene: 10. CDR3 size: 15 residues. CDR3: CASSSTRGMGSPLHF. The DNA for the CDR3 is TGTGCCAGCAGCTCGACCAGGGGGATGGGGTCACCCCTCCACTTT. Drawing the rest from reference TRBV7-2 and TRBJ1-6, the complete variable domain is GAGVSQSPSNKVTEKGKDVELRCDPISGHTALYWYRQSLGQGLEFLIYFQGNSAPDKSGLPSDRFSAERTGGSVSTLTIQRTQQEDSAVYLCASSSTRGMGSPLHFGNGTRLTVT.

J is TRBJ2-2 and V is TRBV20-1, with D maybe TRBD1 (5 bases). Germline V gene data show CDR1 as DFQATT and CDR2 as SNEGSKA (reference sequence). Trimming removed 4 bases from V and 5 bases from J, with 17 bases in between. The CDR3 is made up of 15 amino acids. CDR3 in amino acids: CSAIDAGMGTGELFF. DNA for the CDR3: TGCAGTGCTATAGACGCAGGGATGGGGACCGGGGAGCTGTTTTTT.

This chain uses TRBV2 with TRBJ2-3; D unclear. The V and J ends lost 2 bases and 6 bases respectively, with 12 bases between them. The CDR3 is 14 residues long. Germline V lookup: CDR1 SNHLY, CDR2 FYNNEI. Here the CDR3 reads CASSETDVLDTQYF. CDR3 in DNA: TGTGCCAGCAGTGAAACGGATGTTCTGGATACGCAGTATTTT. Complete variable domain (other parts from reference TRBV2 and TRBJ2-3): EPEVTQTPSHQVTQMGQEVILRCVPISNHLYFYWYRQILGQKVEFLVSFYNNEISEKSEIFDDQFSVERPDGSNFTLKIRSTKLEDSAMYFCASSETDVLDTQYFGPGTRLTVL.

This clonotype showed up just a few times. The chain has TRBV7-3 and TRBJ2-6, with D unresolved. Germline V CDR1 and CDR2: SGHTA, FQGTGA. V was clipped by 6 bases and J by 4 bases, with 16 bases between them. This CDR3 is 16 amino acids long. This CDR3 reads CASSPGPPSGANVLTF. CDR3 bases: TGTGCCAGCAGTCCCGGCCCGCCGTCCGGGGCCAACGTCCTGACTTTC.

V usage is TRBV10-3 and J usage is TRBJ1-3, with a tentative D call TRBD1 (6 bases). In germline, CDR1 is ENHRY, CDR2 SYGVKD. Trimming removed 10 bases at V and 0 bases at J, with 13 bases between. CDR3 size: 14 residues. For the CDR3, the DNA is TGTGCCACCAGGGGCGGAAGCTCTGGAAACACCATATATTTT. Translation gives CATRGGSSGNTIYF.

V and J are TRBV21-1 and TRBJ2-7; no check of the table's D call, TRBD2, against the DNA was made. TRBV21-1 is a listed pseudogene. This CDR3 spans 14 amino acids. The CDR3 protein is CASSKVPGRYEQYF. CDR3 coding DNA: TGTGCCAGCAGCAAAGTTCCAGGGAGGTACGAGCAGTACTTC.

The CDR3 spells CASSGVGNQPQHF. DNA of the CDR3: TGTGCCAGCAGTGGGGTTGGAAACCAGCCCCAGCATTTT. The chain recombines TRBV6-1 with TRBJ1-5; no firm D call. Germline V gene data show CDR1 as MNHNS and CDR2 as SASEGT. V was pared by 4 bases and J by 7 bases, with 11 bases between. The CDR3 loop spans 13 amino acids.

The chain joins TRBV19 to TRBJ1-2, with a weak D call TRBD1 (5 bases). The V end was cut by 7 bases, the J end by 6 bases, with 18 bases between. Germline V lookup: CDR1 LNHDA, CDR2 SQIVND (reference sequence). The CDR3 contains 14 residues. The CDR3 region is CASKDPGGSNGYTF. As DNA, the CDR3 is TGTGCCAGTAAGGACCCTGGGGGTTCTAATGGCTACACCTTC. Full variable domain (remainder filled in from reference TRBV19 and TRBJ1-2): DGGITQSPKYLFRKEGQNVTLSCEQNLNHDAMYWYRQDPGQGLRLIYYSQIVNDFQKGDIAEGYSVSREKKESFPLTVTSAQKNPTAFYLCASKDPGGSNGYTFGSGTRLTVV.

The chain is built from TRBV12-3 or TRBV12-4 and TRBJ2-1; 7 nucleotides line up with TRBD1. V lost 3 bases, J lost 0 bases, and 2 bases stayed unmatched. The CDR3 totals 15 residues. The CDR3 region has the DNA TGTGCCAGCAGTTTCGGGACAGTCTCCTACAATGAGCAGTTCTTC. This codes for CASSFGTVSYNEQFF.

The chain joins TRBV5-1 to TRBJ2-1; no reliable D call. Germline CDR1 reads SGHRS; CDR2 reads YFSETQ. The CDR3 consists of 15 residues. The V gene lost 4 bases and the J gene lost 4 bases, with 15 bases spanning the gap. CDR3 region: CASSQDQIGYNEQFF. The CDR3 nucleotides read TGCGCCAGCAGCCAGGACCAGATCGGGTACAATGAGCAGTTCTTC.

V is TRBV6-4 and J is TRBJ1-1, with 7 bases aligning to TRBD1. CDR1 is MRHNA, CDR2 SNTAGT, per germline. The CDR3 totals 13 residues. The V segment lost 5 bases and the J segment 5 bases; nucleotides outside the gene matches: 5. The CDR3 DNA reads as TGTGCCAGCAGTACAGGGGTGGGAACTGAAGCTTTCTTT. Translating gives CASSTGVGTEAFF.

The V gene is TRBV6-2 or TRBV6-3, the J gene TRBJ2-5; tentative D call: TRBD1 (6 bases). V was cut by 3 bases and J by 7 bases, with 18 bases left in between. The length of the CDR3 is 15 residues. The germline CDR1 and CDR2 sequences are MNHEY and SVGEGT. CDR3 nucleotide sequence: TGTGCCAGCAGTTATGACAACAGGGCTTGGGGGACCCAGTACTTC. It codes for CASSYDNRAWGTQYF.

V usage is TRBV24-1 and J usage is TRBJ2-1; a weak D match, TRBD2 (5 bases). The V and J ends lost 8 bases and 6 bases respectively, with 13 bases between them. Looked up from germline, CDR1 is KGHDR and CDR2 is SFDVKD. CDR3 length: 13 residues. In nucleotides, the CDR3 is TGTGCCACCACCACCCTCCGGGGCAATGAGCAGTTCTTC. Its translation: CATTTLRGNEQFF.

This chain links TRBV12-3 or TRBV12-4 with TRBJ1-5, with no clear D. V gave up 4 bases and J gave up 7 bases, with 11 bases separating them. The CDR3 length is 13 residues. CDR3 loop: CASSYQINQPQHF. CDR3 nucleotide sequence: TGTGCCAGCAGTTATCAAATTAACCAGCCCCAGCATTTT.

The chain combines TRBV3-1 with TRBJ2-1; TRBD2 aligns across 7 bases. The germline V gene has CDR1 LGHDT and CDR2 YNNKEL (reference sequence). With V trimmed by 4 bases and J by 3 bases, 6 bases remained unmatched. This CDR3 comprises 15 residues. The CDR3: CASSRSAGSYNEQFF. CDR3 DNA sequence: TGTGCCAGCAGCCGATCAGCGGGAAGCTACAATGAGCAGTTCTTC.

The chain links TRBV5-1 to TRBJ2-7; D is possibly TRBD1 (6 bases). Trimming removed 0 bases from V and 1 base from J, with 14 bases in between. From germline, CDR1 is SGHRS and CDR2 YFSETQ. This CDR3 has 16 amino acids. CDR3 protein: CASSLDEFQGSYEQYF. The CDR3 coding sequence is TGCGCCAGCAGCTTGGATGAATTCCAGGGGTCCTACGAGCAGTACTTC.

This clonotype showed up just once. The genes are TRBV5-1 and TRBJ1-6; D is uncertain. Germline CDR1 and CDR2: SGHRS and YFSETQ. Trimming took off 4 bases at V and 0 bases at J, with 14 bases between the two ends. The CDR3 is 17 residues long. The CDR3 DNA reads as TGCGCCAGCAGCCCCGGTAGCGGGAGCTCCTATAATTCACCCCTCCACTTT. It encodes CASSPGSGSSYNSPLHF. The full variable domain, completed using reference TRBV5-1 and TRBJ1-6, is KAGVTQTPRYLIKTRGQQVTLSCSPISGHRSVSWYQQTPGQGLQFLFEYFSETQRNKGNFPGRFSGRQFSNSRSEMNVSTLELGDSALYLCASSPGSGSSYNSPLHFGNGTRLTVT.